Below, 20 T cell receptor beta chains from the same sample are listed, as sequenced in a study of STAT3 mutations in large granular lymphocyte leukemia. Study-level findings and limits: In T-cell large granular lymphocyte leukemia, about half of patients showed multiple immunodominant subclonotypes.

The antigens for these receptors are not known. Profiling relied on immunoSEQ multiplex PCR, and the TCRdb table lists in-frame clones only, not all of them. This sample yields approximately 43,000 clones, of which 80% to 90% are seen a single time; 0.43% belongs to the top ten. Source material: PBMCs. All receptors come from a human donor with T large granular lymphocyte leukemia. Some clones in this sample may be carry-over from other donors' samples.

This rearrangement joins TRBV9 to TRBJ2-2, with TRBD2 identical over 9 bases. This CDR3 has 16 residues. CDR1 is SGDLS, CDR2 YYNGEE, per germline. V was pared by 0 bases and J by 5 bases, with 5 bases of the junction left unmatched. In nucleotides, the CDR3 is TGTGCCAGCAGCGTAGTGGCGGGGGGGCCAACCGGGGAGCTGTTTTTT. Protein product: CASSVVAGGPTGELFF.

This chain connects TRBV27 to TRBJ2-3, with D perhaps TRBD1 (6 bases). The CDR3 has 13 residues. CDR1 and CDR2 from the germline V gene are MNHEY and SMNVEV (reference sequence). V lost 8 bases and J 2 bases, leaving 11 bases between the germline ends. This CDR3 reads CASSDRTTDTQYF. CDR3 coding DNA: TGTGCCAGCTCCGACAGGACCACAGATACGCAGTATTTT.

This rearrangement joins TRBV5-1 to TRBJ1-4, with D unclear. CDR3 length: 19 amino acids. Germline lookup yields CDR1 SGHRS and CDR2 YFSETQ. The germline V and J ends were trimmed by 7 bases and 2 bases, with 27 bases remaining between them. The DNA of the CDR3 is TGCGCCAGCGGCCCTTCCGGCGGCCTAAGTGGAGGGACTAATGAAAAACTGTTTTTT. Amino acids: CASGPSGGLSGGTNEKLFF.

J is TRBJ2-6 and V is TRBV5-1, with 9 bases aligning to TRBD1. The length of the CDR3 is 17 residues. Germline-derived CDR1 and CDR2 are SGHRS and YFSETQ. V shed 4 bases, J shed 2 bases, and the junction held 7 bases outside the gene matches. The CDR3 DNA reads TGCGCCAGCAGCATGGGGGGGACAGGGCCTGGGGCCAACGTCCTGACTTTC. Encoded protein: CASSMGGTGPGANVLTF.

The chain carries TRBV29-1 and TRBJ2-2; 8 nucleotides line up with TRBD1. Germline V gene data show CDR1 as SQVTM and CDR2 as ANQGSEA. The CDR3 contains 17 residues. V shed 4 bases and J 4 bases; nucleotides not matched to a gene: 14. DNA for the CDR3: TGCAGCGTTGCGCATAGGACAGGGTATGGGGCCACCGGGGAGCTGTTTTTT. This codes for CSVAHRTGYGATGELFF.

This chain uses TRBV28 with TRBJ2-1, with D maybe TRBD1 (6 bases). Germline values: CDR1 MDHEN, CDR2 SYDVKM. V shed 6 bases and J shed 0 bases, with 12 bases lying between them. This CDR3 has 15 residues. CDR3 DNA: TGTGCCAGCAGGCACGACAGGAGCTCCTACAATGAGCAGTTCTTC. Protein: CASRHDRSSYNEQFF.

This chain uses TRBV6-6 with TRBJ1-1, with D hard to call. The CDR3 spans 12 residues. Germline CDR1 MNHNY, CDR2 SVGAGI (reference sequence). V lost 6 bases and J lost 5, with 10 bases in between. CDR3 residues: CASRVGATEAFF. CDR3 nucleotides: TGTGCCAGCAGGGTGGGTGCTACTGAAGCTTTCTTT.

V gene TRBV5-1 combines with J gene TRBJ2-5; possibly TRBD1 for D (7 bases). Trimming removed 0 bases at V and 5 bases at J, with 11 bases between. The CDR3 runs 14 residues. Germline V gene sequence: CDR1 SGHRS, CDR2 YFSETQ. The CDR3 sequence is CASSLAAGGETQYF. The CDR3 DNA reads as TGCGCCAGCAGCTTGGCGGCAGGGGGGGAGACCCAGTACTTC. The whole variable domain, remainder taken from reference TRBV5-1 and TRBJ2-5, is KAGVTQTPRYLIKTRGQQVTLSCSPISGHRSVSWYQQTPGQGLQFLFEYFSETQRNKGNFPGRFSGRQFSNSRSEMNVSTLELGDSALYLCASSLAAGGETQYFGPGTRLLVL.

The chain recombines TRBV15 with TRBJ1-3, with D perhaps TRBD1 (5 bases). The CDR3 totals 17 residues. V was pared by 3 bases and J by 1 base, with 16 bases between. Germline CDR1 is LNHNV and CDR2 is YYDKDF (reference sequence). The CDR3 bases are TGTGCCACCAGCAGTAATCGGGACCGGCGGTCTGGAAACACCATATATTTT. As protein: CATSSNRDRRSGNTIYF.

In its sample, this clone was seen a few times. The chain has TRBV28 and TRBJ2-7; D unclear. CDR3 size: 12 residues. Germline loops: CDR1 MDHEN, CDR2 SYDVKM. V lost 3 bases and J 12 bases, leaving 15 bases between the germline ends. CDR3 sequence reads: CASSFGQSLGYF. As DNA, the CDR3 is TGTGCCAGCAGTTTCGGGCAGTCCTTGGGGTACTTC.

V usage is TRBV10-3 and J usage is TRBJ1-4, with D maybe TRBD1 (5 bases). The CDR3 consists of 14 residues. The germline V gene encodes CDR1 ENHRY and CDR2 SYGVKD. V dropped 10 bases and J dropped 0 bases, with 12 bases sitting between them. The CDR3: CATGRDSTNEKLFF. The DNA of the CDR3 is TGTGCCACCGGCCGGGACTCAACTAATGAAAAACTGTTTTTT.

The chain couples TRBV7-9 to TRBJ2-5, with D unresolved. The V end lost 0 bases, the J end lost 5 bases, and 10 bases lay between the germline ends. Germline-derived CDR1 and CDR2 are SEHNR and FQNEAQ (reference sequence). The CDR3 has 14 amino acids. The CDR3 nucleotides are TGTGCCAGCAGCTTAGCGGTTATGGGGGAGACCCAGTACTTC. Translation gives CASSLAVMGETQYF.

The chain has TRBV19 and TRBJ2-6, with 11 bases fitting TRBD1. This CDR3 is 18 amino acids long. Germline V gene sequence: CDR1 LNHDA, CDR2 SQIVND (reference sequence). J lost 4 bases, V lost 0 bases, and 5 bases had no gene match. The CDR3 coding sequence is TGTGCCAGTAGTATAGACGGACAGGGGGCGACCGGGGCCAACGTCCTGACTTTC. Translating gives CASSIDGQGATGANVLTF.

The chain couples TRBV7-9 to TRBJ1-1; 8 nucleotides agree with TRBD1. Germline V gene data show CDR1 as SEHNR and CDR2 as FQNEAQ (reference sequence). The length of the CDR3 is 15 residues. J gave up 0 bases and V 4 bases, and 4 bases lay outside the gene matches. The CDR3 DNA follows: TGTGCCAGCAGCTCCGGGACAGGTTTGAACACTGAAGCTTTCTTT. Encoded protein: CASSSGTGLNTEAFF.

This clone has only a few counts. The chain has TRBV2 and TRBJ2-2; tentative D call: TRBD2 (5 bases). The CDR3 spans 15 residues. Trimming stripped 1 base from V and 7 bases from J, with 13 bases between. Looked up from germline, CDR1 is SNHLY and CDR2 is FYNNEI. The DNA of the CDR3 is TGTGCCAGCAGTGAAGTTCCGAGGGCGGGCGGGGAGCTGTTTTTT. Translating gives CASSEVPRAGGELFF.

V usage is TRBV15 and J usage is TRBJ1-5; 8 bases agree with TRBD1. Unmatched junction bases numbered 2, after V lost 1 base and J lost 0 bases. Germline values: CDR1 LNHNV, CDR2 YYDKDF (reference sequence). The CDR3 loop spans 16 amino acids. Written as DNA, the CDR3 is TGTGCCACCAGCAGAGGGACAGGGACTAGCAATCAGCCCCAGCATTTT. Amino acid sequence: CATSRGTGTSNQPQHF.

The chain's CDR3 is CASSRRGGITDTQYF. CDR3 nucleotides: TGTGCCAGCAGTCGGCGGGGCGGGATTACAGATACGCAGTATTTT. The rearrangement uses TRBV27 and TRBJ2-3, with D possibly TRBD2 on 6 matching bases. The germline V gene has CDR1 MNHEY and CDR2 SMNVEV (reference sequence). The CDR3 is 15 residues long. Trimming removed 5 bases at V and 3 bases at J, with 15 bases between.

The chain couples TRBV29-1 to TRBJ1-4; D call uncertain. CDR1 is SQVTM, CDR2 ANQGSEA, per germline. The CDR3 loop spans 13 amino acids. Trimming cost V 6 bases and J 3 bases, with 11 bases left between them. The CDR3 loop reads CSVLGEANEKLFF. DNA of the CDR3: TGCAGCGTGTTGGGCGAAGCTAATGAAAAACTGTTTTTT.

The chain recombines TRBV30 with TRBJ1-1; D is unclear. The CDR3 consists of 12 residues. V lost 5 bases to trimming and J lost 2 bases, with 9 bases between them. Germline V gene sequence: CDR1 GTSNPN, CDR2 SVGIG (reference sequence). CDR3 in amino acids: CAWGVLNTEAFF. The CDR3 nucleotides are TGTGCCTGGGGGGTTTTAAACACTGAAGCTTTCTTT.

This rearrangement joins TRBV7-2 to TRBJ1-5; the match to TRBD1 covers 7 bases. The ends lost 5 bases at V and 5 bases at J; junction bases unmatched: 6. Looked up from germline, CDR1 is SGHTA and CDR2 is FQGNSA. The CDR3 runs to 14 residues. The CDR3 DNA follows: TGTGCCAGCAGCCCTCAGGGGGTTGATCAGCCCCAGCATTTT. Its translation is CASSPQGVDQPQHF.